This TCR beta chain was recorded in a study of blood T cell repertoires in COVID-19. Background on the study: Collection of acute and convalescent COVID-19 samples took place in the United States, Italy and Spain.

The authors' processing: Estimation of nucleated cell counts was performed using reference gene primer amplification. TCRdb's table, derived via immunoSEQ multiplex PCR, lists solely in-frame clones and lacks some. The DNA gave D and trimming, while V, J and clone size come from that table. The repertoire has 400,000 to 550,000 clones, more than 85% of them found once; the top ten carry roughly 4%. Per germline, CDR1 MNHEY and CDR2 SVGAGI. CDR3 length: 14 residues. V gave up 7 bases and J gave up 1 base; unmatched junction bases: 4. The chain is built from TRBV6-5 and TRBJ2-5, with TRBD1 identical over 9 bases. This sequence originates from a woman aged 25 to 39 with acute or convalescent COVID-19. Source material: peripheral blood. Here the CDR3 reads CASNDRGVQETQYF. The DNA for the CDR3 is TGTGCCAGCAACGACAGGGGGGTCCAAGAGACCCAGTACTTC.